This T cell receptor (beta chain) originates from a study of blood T cell repertoires in COVID-19. Study-wide background: Acute and convalescent COVID-19 specimens originated in the United States, Italy and Spain. T cells, B-cell-depleted T cells, or PBMCs provided the cDNA or gDNA that served as material.

Germline V lookup: CDR1 SNHLY, CDR2 FYNNEI. The V and J ends lost 5 bases and 2 bases, in that order; junction bases with no gene match: 4. CDR3 length equals 14 residues. In the original workflow: Counts of nucleated cells, estimated from reference gene primer amplification, were obtained. Only in-frame clones appear in the TCRdb table, and some are missing; sequencing was by immunoSEQ multiplex PCR. V, J and clone size are those of that table, while D and trimming were read from the DNA. The repertoire holds 130,000 or so clones, with roughly 78% as singletons. Material for sequencing was peripheral blood. V is TRBV2 and J is TRBJ2-5; 8 nucleotides line up with TRBD1. The source is a man aged 60-69 years with active or convalescent COVID-19. The CDR3 loop is CASSWTGNQETQYF. CDR3 in DNA: TGTGCCAGCAGTTGGACAGGGAATCAAGAGACCCAGTACTTC. The entire variable domain, with the rest obtained from reference TRBV2 and TRBJ2-5, is as follows: EPEVTQTPSHQVTQMGQEVILRCVPISNHLYFYWYRQILGQKVEFLVSFYNNEISEKSEIFDDQFSVERPDGSNFTLKIRSTKLEDSAMYFCASSWTGNQETQYFGPGTRLLVL.